The rows below give T cell receptor beta chains drawn from one sample of a study of beta chain features in type 1 diabetes. Profiling relied on immunoSEQ multiplex PCR, and the TCRdb table lists in-frame clones only, not all of them. The sample records about 180,000 clones, more than 10% being singletons. Sequenced sample: central memory CD4+ T cells from blood. All receptors derive from a woman younger than 35 in good health. Both conserved end residues are part of each CDR3. D genes are given only for firm matches. Clone size is not always given. Where it is, it says once, few, many or a class for expanded clones.

CASSRDRRGQPQHF,TGTGCCAGCAGCAGGGACAGGAGGGGTCAGCCCCAGCATTTT,TRBJ1-5,TRBD1,TRBV5-6,NA
CASSQDQGIYGYTF,TGCGCCAGCAGCCAAGATCAGGGGATCTATGGCTACACCTTC,TRBJ1-2,NA,TRBV4-3,few
CASSQDQGGFNQPQHF,TGTGCCAGCAGCCAAGATCAGGGAGGTTTCAATCAGCCCCAGCATTTT,TRBJ1-5,NA,TRBV5-4,NA
CASSPMTGEETQYF,TGCGCCAGCAGCCCGATGACAGGAGAAGAGACCCAGTACTTC,TRBJ2-5,NA,TRBV5-1,NA
CASSIGTANTEAFF,TGTGCCAGTAGTATTGGGACAGCGAACACTGAAGCTTTCTTT,TRBJ1-1,TRBD1,TRBV19,few
CASSSTGTGETQYF,TGTGCCAGCAGCTCAACCGGGACAGGGGAGACCCAGTACTTC,TRBJ2-5,TRBD1,TRBV5-4,NA
CASSLVGSNEAFF,TGTGCCAGCAGCTTAGTGGGCAGTAATGAAGCTTTCTTT,TRBJ1-1,NA,TRBV7-9,few
CASSLGTSDTQYF,TGTGCCAGCAGCTTGGGGACATCAGATACGCAGTATTTT,TRBJ2-3,NA,TRBV13,NA
CASSPKNIQYF,TGTGCCAGCAGCCCGAAAAACATTCAGTACTTC,TRBJ2-4,NA,TRBV2,NA
CASSLVGGADTGELFF,TGCGCCAGCAGCTTGGTGGGGGGAGCGGACACCGGGGAGCTGTTTTTT,TRBJ2-2,NA,TRBV5-1,NA
CASSLVSSGSSYNEQFF,TGTGCCAGCAGCTTAGTATCTAGCGGGAGTTCCTACAATGAGCAGTTCTTC,TRBJ2-1,TRBD2,TRBV7-2,few
CASSRTQGRRGNTIYF,TGTGCCAGCAGCCGGACCCAGGGAAGGAGAGGAAACACCATATATTTT,TRBJ1-3,NA,TRBV7-2,few
CASSQGGTSGRGNEQFF,TGCGCCAGCAGCCAAGGAGGGACTAGCGGGAGAGGCAATGAGCAGTTCTTC,TRBJ2-1,TRBD2,TRBV4-3,NA
CASRPSGSSSDTQYF,TGTGCCAGCAGACCTAGCGGGAGCTCTTCGGATACGCAGTATTTT,TRBJ2-3,TRBD2,TRBV2,NA
CASSSGGGNQPQHF,TGTGCCAGCTCCTCGGGGGGCGGCAATCAGCCCCAGCATTTT,TRBJ1-5,NA,TRBV18,many
CASSQSGRSPRGTEQYF,TGCGCCAGCAGTCAATCGGGTCGGTCTCCTCGGGGGACCGAGCAGTACTTC,TRBJ2-7,NA,TRBV23-1,many
CASSLDIAGLSTDTQYF,TGTGCCAGCAGCTTAGATATCGCCGGTTTAAGCACAGATACGCAGTATTTT,TRBJ2-3,NA,TRBV11-2,few
CASSEGLAGYNEQFF,TGCGCCAGCAGCGAGGGACTAGCGGGATACAATGAGCAGTTCTTC,TRBJ2-1,TRBD2,TRBV5-1,NA
CASKGADRMNTEAFF,TGTGCCAGCAAGGGGGCGGACAGGATGAACACTGAAGCTTTCTTT,TRBJ1-1,TRBD1,TRBV27,NA
CASGSVASPDTQYF,TGTGCCAGCGGCAGCGTAGCAAGCCCAGATACGCAGTATTTT,TRBJ2-3,NA,TRBV5-4,NA
CSALQVSYEQYF,TGCAGCGCCCTCCAGGTTTCCTACGAGCAGTACTTC,TRBJ2-7,NA,TRBV29-1,NA
CAISSRGTEAFF,TGTGCCATCAGTAGCCGGGGGACTGAAGCTTTCTTT,TRBJ1-1,NA,TRBV10-3,NA
CASSVESLEQFF,TGTGCCAGCAGCGTAGAATCTCTTGAGCAGTTCTTC,TRBJ2-1,NA,TRBV9,NA